This T cell receptor beta chain emerged from a study of CD8 T cells in ankylosing spondylitis. TCRdb re-derived calls from the 5' RACE reads in MiXCR, one entry per CDR3 protein. The repertoire has about 210,000 distinct CDR3 sequences, 7.3% of them found once; the top ten carry approximately 14%. This clonotype came up many times. Its antigen is not known. Notes on the study in general: The authors found the disease-linked clones to be CD8+ and relatively rare in peripheral blood. Within ankylosing spondylitis blood, a TCR beta motif made up of eight highly homologous variants appeared to be characteristic. Within matched ankylosing spondylitis synovial fluid, disease-linked clones were reportedly significantly enriched.

This CDR3 has 14 residues. Germline CDR1 reads MDHEN; CDR2 reads SYDVKM. The germline V and J ends were trimmed by 6 bases and 6 bases, with 15 bases remaining between them. The chain recombines TRBV28 with TRBJ2-4, with D hard to call. Source material: blood, either unsorted or a sorted T cell fraction (not recorded which). The sequence was obtained from a male donor with ankylosing spondylitis. In nucleotides, the CDR3 is TGTGCCAGCAGCCTAGACCGACCGCCAAACATTCAGTACTTC. Translating gives CASSLDRPPNIQYF.